This T cell receptor beta chain was profiled in a study of beta chain features in type 1 diabetes. Whole-study findings and limits: HLA influence on TCRB rearrangement stayed unresolved here. Type 1 diabetes patients had moderately but significantly shorter TCRB CDR3s in all four CD4+ subsets.

CDR3 length: 15 amino acids. The J segment lost 5 bases and the V segment lost 4 bases, leaving 9 bases of the junction unmatched. The germline CDR1 and CDR2 sequences are SQVTM and ANQGSEA. This clone was recorded a few times. The antigen remains undetermined. Investigators reverse transcribed all isolated RNA, so they sequenced expressed TCRB transcripts. Repertoires were generated with immunoSEQ multiplex PCR, while TCRdb's copy carries only in-frame clones and drops some. Seen here are around 250,000 clones, about 14% observed once, and the top ten hold approximately 0.02%. The V call is TRBV29-1, the J call TRBJ2-5, with 11 bases identical to TRBD2. Sequencing was done on a sample of naive CD4+ T cells from blood. This receptor was obtained from a man in his thirties or forties with type 1 diabetes. The CDR3 loop is CSVVASGRRGETQYF. CDR3 DNA: TGCAGCGTTGTCGCTAGCGGGAGGCGGGGGGAGACCCAGTACTTC.